These T cell receptor beta chains were read from a single sample in a study of OX40 agonist ivuxolimab in advanced cancers. TCRdb's copy holds only in-frame clones and misses some; the assay was immunoSEQ multiplex PCR. The data hold some 99,000 clones, with approximately 83% observed a single time. The sample consisted of CD4+ or CD8+ T cells sorted from blood, taken in a trial of the OX40 agonist ivuxolimab. The receptors were sampled from an adult with an advanced solid tumor such as melanoma, head and neck, liver or kidney cancer. The CDR3 runs from the conserved cysteine through the conserved F or W. D genes are given only for firm matches. Rows give clone size only sometimes, using once, few, many, or a class for an expanded clone.

>TRBJ2-7|medium-sized|.|12|TRBV19
TGTGCCAGTGGCAGGGGAGAATACGAGCAGTACTTC
CASGRGEYEQYF
>TRBJ2-1|.|TRBD1|15|TRBV28
TGTGCCAGCAGCAGCTCGGGACAGGGGATAAGTGAGCAGTTCTTC
CASSSSGQGISEQFF
>TRBJ1-1|.|TRBD1|15|TRBV4-2
TGTGCCAGCAGCGTCCCAGGGGGCAGAGACACTGAAGCTTTCTTT
CASSVPGGRDTEAFF
>TRBJ1-4|.|.|13|TRBV18
TGTGCCAGCTCACCCAAGGTCGAAGAAAAACTGTTTTTT
CASSPKVEEKLFF
>TRBJ1-4|.|TRBD1|14|TRBV7-2
TGTGCCAGCAGTAGGGGACAGACTAATGAAAAACTGTTTTTT
CASSRGQTNEKLFF
>TRBJ1-2|.|.|15|TRBV29-1
TGCAGCGTTCGGTTGGAACTAGCGATTAACTATGGCTACACCTTC
CSVRLELAINYGYTF
>TRBJ2-5|.|TRBD1|13|TRBV5-1
TGCGCCAGCAACCGAGACAGGGGTGAGACCCAGTACTTC
CASNRDRGETQYF
>TRBJ1-3|.|.|18|TRBV5-1
TGCGCCAGCAGCCCGTTTCCGACAGCCGCCAGCTCTGGAAACACCATATATTTT
CASSPFPTAASSGNTIYF
>TRBJ2-5|.|TRBD1|14|TRBV7-9
TGTGCCAGCAGCTTAGGGGACAGGGATCAGACCCAGTACTTC
CASSLGDRDQTQYF
>TRBJ2-7|.|TRBD1|12|TRBV10-3
TGTGCCAGCAGGACAGGCTCCTACGAGCAGTACTTC
CASRTGSYEQYF
>TRBJ2-3|.|.|16|TRBV19
TGTGCCAGTAGTGGGCAGGCGCATCCTAGCACAGATACGCAGTATTTT
CASSGQAHPSTDTQYF
>TRBJ2-4|.|.|16|TRBV11-2
TGTGCCAGCAGCTTAGGACAGGTTCTTGACAAAAACATTCAGTACTTC
CASSLGQVLDKNIQYF
>TRBJ1-5|.|.|15|TRBV7-9
TGTGCCAGCAGCTTAGGTGGTTATAGCAATCAGCCCCAGCATTTT
CASSLGGYSNQPQHF
>TRBJ1-1|.|.|14|TRBV4-1
TGCGCCAGCAGACGCGGGACGGCGAACACTGAAGCTTTCTTT
CASRRGTANTEAFF
>TRBJ2-1|.|.|11|TRBV20-1
TGCAGTGCTAGAGATGGTAGGGTTCAGTTCTTC
CSARDGRVQFF
>TRBJ1-5|.|.|15|TRBV5-6
TGTGCCAGCAGCTTGGGCCCAGGGGTGGAGCAGCCCCAGCATTTT
CASSLGPGVEQPQHF
>TRBJ1-2|.|.|15|TRBV27
TGTGCCAGCAGTTTATGGGGCTACCCTAACTATGGCTACACCTTC
CASSLWGYPNYGYTF
>TRBJ2-6|.|.|16|TRBV19
TGTGCCAGTAGTATAGAAGGAACCTCTGGGGCCAACGTCCTGACTTTC
CASSIEGTSGANVLTF